What follows describes a single T cell receptor beta chain. Its antigen is still unknown. This sample is drawn from a study of cytomegalovirus exposure and HLA in healthy donors. Overall study context: In a later analysis, the roughly 120 validation repertoires were reported to have used the same platform as the roughly 610 first-cohort repertoires. General study points: Reported results showed that the classifier diagnosed cytomegalovirus status with high specificity and sensitivity. In vitro checks showed that a few CMV-associated chains really do target CMV antigens.

V shed 4 bases and J shed 0 bases, with 7 bases lying between them. Germline V CDR1 and CDR2: MNHNS, SASEGT. The CDR3 runs 14 residues. The protocol was immunoSEQ multiplex PCR, while the TCRdb copy is restricted to in-frame clones and leaves out a portion. In the table there are more than 95,000 clones, about 94% of which are singletons. The sequence was obtained from a young woman in good health and CMV-seronegative. Sequenced material: PBMCs. The chain uses TRBV6-1 and TRBJ2-1; tentatively, D is TRBD2 (6 bases). CDR3 in DNA: TGTGCCAGCAGTGGCGGGATCTCCTACAATGAGCAGTTCTTC. Translated, it gives CASSGGISYNEQFF.